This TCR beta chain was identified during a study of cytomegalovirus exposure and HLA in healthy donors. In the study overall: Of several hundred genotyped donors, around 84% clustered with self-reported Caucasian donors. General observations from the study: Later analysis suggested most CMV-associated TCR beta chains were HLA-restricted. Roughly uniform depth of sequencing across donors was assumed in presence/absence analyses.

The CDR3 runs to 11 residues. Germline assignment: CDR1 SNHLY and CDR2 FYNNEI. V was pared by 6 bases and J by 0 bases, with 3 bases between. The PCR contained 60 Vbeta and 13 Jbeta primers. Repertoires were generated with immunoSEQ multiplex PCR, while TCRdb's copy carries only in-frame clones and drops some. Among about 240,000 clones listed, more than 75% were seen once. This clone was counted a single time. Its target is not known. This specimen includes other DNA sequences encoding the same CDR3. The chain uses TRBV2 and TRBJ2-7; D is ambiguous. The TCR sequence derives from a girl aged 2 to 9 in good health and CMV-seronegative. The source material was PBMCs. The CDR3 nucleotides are TGTGCCAGCAGCCTCTCCTACGAGCAGTACTTC. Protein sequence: CASSLSYEQYF. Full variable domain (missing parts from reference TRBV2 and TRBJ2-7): EPEVTQTPSHQVTQMGQEVILRCVPISNHLYFYWYRQILGQKVEFLVSFYNNEISEKSEIFDDQFSVERPDGSNFTLKIRSTKLEDSAMYFCASSLSYEQYFGPGTRLTVT.